Each of the 17 T cell receptor beta chains below was sequenced from the same sample in a study of blood T cell repertoires in COVID-19 (TCRdb year 2020). The library was prepared using the immunoSEQ multiplex PCR assay. In TCRdb, the immuneACCESS table is reduced to in-frame sequences with V and J assigned. These tables do not hold every clone; where another copy was compared, an unresolved V gene accounts for under half, and the others remain unexplained. In all, the sample holds 95,000 to 150,000 clones, and around 80% of those were seen once. Approximately 16% of the sample is held by the ten biggest clonotypes. The sequenced sample consisted of peripheral blood. These receptors were obtained from a man in his sixties with active or convalescent COVID-19.

The genes are TRBV4-1 and TRBJ1-2; tentatively, D is TRBD1 (6 bases). Trimming removed 4 bases from V and 3 bases from J, with 9 bases in between. CDR1 and CDR2 from the germline V gene are MGHRA and YSYEKL. The CDR3 length is 13 residues. CDR3 in amino acids: CASSPDSYYGYTF. CDR3 nucleotide sequence: TGCGCCAGCAGCCCGGACAGTTACTATGGCTACACCTTC.

CDR3 sequence (DNA): TGCGCCAGCAGCTCCCGGGGGGGCTATGGCTACACCTTC. Amino acid sequence: CASSSRGGYGYTF. The chain joins TRBV4-3 to TRBJ1-2, with D possibly being TRBD1 (5 bases). Deletions cut 5 bases from V and 4 bases from J, with 11 bases between. The CDR3 has 13 amino acids. In germline, CDR1 is LGHNA, CDR2 YSLEER.

The J gene is TRBJ2-5, the V gene TRBV5-1, with D unresolved. Germline V gene data show CDR1 as SGHRS and CDR2 as YFSETQ. V was pared by 4 bases and J by 3 bases, with 10 bases between. The CDR3 has 13 residues. The CDR3 nucleotides read TGCGCCAGCAGCCGACAATACGAAGAGACCCAGTACTTC. Protein product: CASSRQYEETQYF.

The chain combines TRBV28 with TRBJ2-7, with TRBD1 matching over 8 bases. This CDR3 comprises 14 residues. Germline V gene sequence: CDR1 MDHEN, CDR2 SYDVKM. V was clipped by 5 bases and J by 4 bases; unmatched bases: 7. The CDR3 protein is CASSTGTGFYEQYF. The CDR3 DNA reads as TGTGCCAGCAGTACCGGGACAGGTTTTTACGAGCAGTACTTC. The complete variable domain, with remaining parts taken from reference TRBV28 and TRBJ2-7, reads DVKVTQSSRYLVKRTGEKVFLECVQDMDHENMFWYRQDPGLGLRLIYFSYDVKMKEKGDIPEGYSVSREKKERFSLILESASTNQTSMYLCASSTGTGFYEQYFGPGTRLTVT.

The J gene is TRBJ2-5, the V gene TRBV12-1; TRBD2, the table's D call, was not compared with the DNA. TRBV12-1 is noted as a pseudogene. The CDR3 covers 17 residues. The CDR3 sequence: CASSYDGGSVWQETQYF. CDR3 in DNA: TGTGCCAGCAGCTACGATGGGGGGAGCGTGTGGCAAGAGACCCAGTACTTC.

CDR3 coding DNA: TGTGCCAGCAGGCGACAGGGAACTAGCAATCAGCCCCAGCATTTT. Translation: CASRRQGTSNQPQHF. This sequence joins TRBV3-1 (or the pseudogene TRBV3-2) and TRBJ1-5; 7 positions match TRBD1. CDR3 length: 15 residues. Germline CDR1 reads LGHDT; CDR2 reads YNNKEL (reference sequence). V shed 6 bases and J 0 bases; nucleotides not matched to a gene: 5.

V is TRBV2 and J is TRBJ2-7; D is perhaps TRBD1 (8 bases). Germline V gives CDR1 SNHLY, CDR2 FYNNEI. V lost 6 bases to trimming and J lost 3 bases, with 21 bases between them. This CDR3 has 16 amino acids. CDR3 DNA: TGTGCCAGCAGACAAAGGGGGGGGACAGGTGACTACGAGCAGTACTTC. Its protein is CASRQRGGTGDYEQYF.

V is TRBV6-6 and J is TRBJ1-2, with D possibly being TRBD1 (6 bases). The ends were cut back, 4 bases at V and 7 bases at J, with 13 bases in the middle. The CDR3 totals 13 residues. The germline V gene has CDR1 MNHNY and CDR2 SVGAGI (reference sequence). The CDR3 here is CASSSTGWGGYTF. CDR3 sequence (DNA): TGTGCCAGCAGTTCGACAGGTTGGGGTGGCTACACCTTC.

The chain is built from TRBV7-9 and TRBJ2-5; TRBD1 is a possible D gene (6 bases). The CDR3 spans 15 residues. Germline values: CDR1 SEHNR, CDR2 FQNEAQ (reference sequence). The germline V and J ends were trimmed by 7 bases and 4 bases, with 19 bases remaining between them. The CDR3 protein is CASNPTAGVRETQYF. CDR3 nucleotide sequence: TGTGCCAGCAACCCAACGGCAGGGGTACGAGAGACCCAGTACTTC.

This clone was seen a single time. The chain has TRBV28 and TRBJ2-3; 10 nucleotides match TRBD1. This CDR3 comprises 15 residues. From germline, CDR1 is MDHEN and CDR2 SYDVKM. V lost 6 bases, J lost 1 base, and 4 bases stayed unmatched. The CDR3 DNA is TGTGCCAGCAGCGTTGGGACAGGGGGCACAGATACGCAGTATTTT. It codes for CASSVGTGGTDTQYF.

This clone was seen only a few times. Written as DNA, the CDR3 is TGCGCCAGCAGCTTGGGACTAGGTACCTACGAGCAGTACTTC. Protein product: CASSLGLGTYEQYF. V is TRBV5-1 and J is TRBJ2-7; possible D gene TRBD2, 6 bases. The V end was cut by 0 bases, the J end by 2 bases, with 9 bases between. Per the germline V gene, CDR1 is SGHRS and CDR2 is YFSETQ. This CDR3 has 14 amino acids.

This clone came up a few times. CDR3 region: CAWSHSSYEQYF. The CDR3 region has the DNA TGTGCCTGGAGCCACAGCTCCTACGAGCAGTACTTC. The J gene is TRBJ2-7, the V gene TRBV30; D is ambiguous. Trimming cost V 3 bases and J 0 bases, with 6 bases left between them. The CDR3 spans 12 residues. In germline, CDR1 is GTSNPN, CDR2 SVGIG (reference sequence).

This chain joins TRBV6-5 and TRBJ2-7, with TRBD1 identical over 8 bases. The CDR3 length is 13 residues. V was pared by 6 bases and J by 5 bases, with 6 bases of the junction left unmatched. CDR1 MNHEY and CDR2 SVGAGI come from the germline V gene. DNA for the CDR3: TGTGCCAGCAGGAGGACAGGGATTAACGAGCAGTACTTC. Translated: CASRRTGINEQYF.

The V gene is TRBV7-8, the J gene TRBJ2-3; TRBD2 matches at 12 bases. Germline assignment: CDR1 SGHVS and CDR2 FQNEAQ. CDR3 length: 16 residues. V lost 5 bases and J lost 2; bases outside the gene matches: 5. The CDR3 is CASSPRLAGVTDTQYF. In nucleotides, the CDR3 is TGTGCCAGCAGCCCGCGACTAGCGGGAGTCACAGATACGCAGTATTTT.

The chain uses TRBV6-4 and TRBJ1-2; tentatively, D is TRBD1 (6 bases). Germline V lookup: CDR1 MRHNA, CDR2 SNTAGT. V was shortened by 11 bases and J by 5 bases, with 27 bases between the two germline ends. The CDR3 is 16 residues long. The CDR3 nucleotides read TGTGCCGGCTTAGGGCCAGGGGAGTGGGATGGATATGGCTACACCTTC. This translates into CAGLGPGEWDGYGYTF.

The rearrangement links TRBV2 to TRBJ1-6; 9 nucleotides line up with TRBD1. The V segment lost 1 base and the J segment 10 bases; nucleotides outside the gene matches: 5. The CDR3 runs 15 residues. Looked up from germline, CDR1 is SNHLY and CDR2 is FYNNEI. The CDR3 loop is CASSEEGTGTSPLHF. The CDR3 bases are TGTGCCAGCAGTGAAGAGGGGACAGGGACGTCACCCCTCCACTTT.

This sequence joins TRBV19 and TRBJ2-5; no firm D call. The germline V and J ends were trimmed by 5 bases and 5 bases, with 9 bases remaining between them. The germline V gene encodes CDR1 LNHDA and CDR2 SQIVND (reference sequence). This CDR3 is 12 amino acids long. CDR3 in amino acids: CASSARRETQYF. The DNA of the CDR3 is TGTGCCAGTAGTGCACGCCGGGAGACCCAGTACTTC.